The rows below give T cell receptor beta chains drawn from one sample of a study of T cell changes during pregnancy in multiple sclerosis. Here immunoSEQ multiplex PCR was the method, and the copy in TCRdb shows in-frame clones only, minus some. The table includes tens of thousands of clones, about 93% detected once. The material sequenced was CD8+ T cells from peripheral blood mononuclear cells, taken after pregnancy. Receptors were obtained from a female donor with multiple sclerosis, enrolled in a pregnancy study. Each CDR3 is given with its conserved first and last residue. D genes are given only for firm matches. A row's size may be missing; if present it is once, few, many or a size class.

j_gene,d_gene,v_gene,abundance,CDR3nt,CDR3aa
TRBJ2-3,TRBD2,TRBV27,.,TGTGCCAGCAGTCCCGGGACTAGCGGGGGGTTTATCACGGATACGCAGTATTTT,CASSPGTSGGFITDTQYF
TRBJ2-2,.,TRBV4-3,.,TGCGCCAGCAGCCAAGAAGCTAGAGCCGGGGAGCTGTTTTTT,CASSQEARAGELFF
TRBJ1-1,TRBD1,TRBV5-4,once,TGTGCCAGCCATTCTAAAGACAGGGTGAGAGACACTGAAGCTTTCTTT,CASHSKDRVRDTEAFF
TRBJ1-5,.,TRBV4-1,.,TGCGCCAGCAGCCAAGGGTCGGATCAGCCCCAGCATTTT,CASSQGSDQPQHF
TRBJ1-2,.,TRBV7-2,.,TGTGCCAGCAGCTCTCAGGGCGGTGGCTACACCTTC,CASSSQGGGYTF
TRBJ2-7,.,TRBV7-7,few,TGTGCCAGCAGCTTCAGTTACGGGGATGAGCAGTACTTC,CASSFSYGDEQYF
TRBJ1-1,.,TRBV7-9,.,TGTGCCAGCAGGGGGACAAACCAGGCTGAAGCTTTCTTT,CASRGTNQAEAFF
TRBJ1-1,.,TRBV2,.,TGTGCCAGCAGTCAAACCCCGGGAGGCACTGAAGCTTTCTTT,CASSQTPGGTEAFF
TRBJ1-1,TRBD1,TRBV9,once,TGTGCCAGCAGCGTAGCTCAGGGGGCAACTGAAGCTTTCTTT,CASSVAQGATEAFF
TRBJ2-7,TRBD1,TRBV18,.,TGTGCCAGCTCACTGGCAGGGGGCTCAGGAGAAAGCTCCTACGAGCAGTACTTC,CASSLAGGSGESSYEQYF
TRBJ1-1,.,TRBV7-8,.,TGTGCCAGCAGCTTAGTTTCCCTAAACACTGAAGCTTTCTTT,CASSLVSLNTEAFF
TRBJ2-1,TRBD2,TRBV29-1,.,TGCAGCGTCCAGGGACTAGCGGGAGCCCCTTGGAATGAGCAGTTCTTC,CSVQGLAGAPWNEQFF
TRBJ2-5,.,TRBV27,.,TGTGCCAGCAGTTTATGGGCGGGGATGGGCCTAGTGGAGACCCAGTACTTC,CASSLWAGMGLVETQYF
TRBJ1-1,TRBD1,TRBV19,.,TGTGCCAGTAGTATAGGCCGCTTTAGTGACAGGGAGGAGGCTTTCTTT,CASSIGRFSDREEAFF
TRBJ1-2,.,TRBV5-5,.,TGTGCCAGCAGCTTGGGCGGGGGAAGTGGCTACACCTTC,CASSLGGGSGYTF
TRBJ2-5,TRBD1,TRBV19,.,TGTGCCAGTAGGGCAGGGGGGACCCAGTACTTC,CASRAGGTQYF
TRBJ2-7,TRBD2,TRBV27,.,TGTGCCAGCGGACTAGCGGGCCCCTACGAGCAGTACTTC,CASGLAGPYEQYF
TRBJ1-5,.,TRBV27,.,TGTGCCAGCAGTTCCATCAATCAGCCCCAGCATTTT,CASSSINQPQHF